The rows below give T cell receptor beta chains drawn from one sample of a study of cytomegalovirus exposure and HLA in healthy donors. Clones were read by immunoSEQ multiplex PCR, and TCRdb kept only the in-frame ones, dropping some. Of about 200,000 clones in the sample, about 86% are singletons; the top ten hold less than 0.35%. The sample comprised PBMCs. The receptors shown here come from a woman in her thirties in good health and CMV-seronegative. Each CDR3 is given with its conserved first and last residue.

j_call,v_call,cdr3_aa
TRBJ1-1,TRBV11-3,CASSPGSGGGAFF
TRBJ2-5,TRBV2,CASGVSLRETQYF
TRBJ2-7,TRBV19,CASSIAGVRYEQYF
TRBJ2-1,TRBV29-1,CSVVRRAITNEQFF
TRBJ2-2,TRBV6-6,CASSPRGELFF
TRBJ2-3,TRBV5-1,CASSFRLAGSTDTQYF
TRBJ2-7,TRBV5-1,CASSLARAGAYEQYF
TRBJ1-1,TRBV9,CASSVSGTGVTEAFF
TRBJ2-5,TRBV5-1,CASSLLEGVQETQYF
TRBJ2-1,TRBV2,CASSEVAGTYNEQFF
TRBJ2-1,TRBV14,CASSHESLAGAFGEQFF
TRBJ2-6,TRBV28,CASTTSGPGANVLTF
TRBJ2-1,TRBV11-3,CASSHGRAREQFF
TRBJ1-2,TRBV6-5,CASSYSPRVDGYTF
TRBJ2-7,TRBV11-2,CASSRGGHFEQYF
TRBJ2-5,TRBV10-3,CAIGGVAGGGETQYF
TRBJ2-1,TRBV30,CAWSVRAGGRNEQFF
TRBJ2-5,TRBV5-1,CASSLAVAGGPGETQYF
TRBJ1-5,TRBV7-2,CASSGTADQPQHF
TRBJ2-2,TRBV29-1,CTVGGSSGELFF
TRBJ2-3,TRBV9,CASSVGGGGLRRAQYF
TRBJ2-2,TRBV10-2,CASSESTPGELFF
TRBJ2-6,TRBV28,CASSSYSPFSGANVLTF
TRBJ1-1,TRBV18,CASSPDIENTEAFF
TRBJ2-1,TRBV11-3,CASSLAPSGPYNEQFF
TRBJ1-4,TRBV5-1,CASSPGQTEKLFF
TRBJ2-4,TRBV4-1,CASSPRTGMVKNIQYF
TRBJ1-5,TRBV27,CASSPTGGTQPQHF
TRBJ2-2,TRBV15,CATSRDGGAGGTGELFF
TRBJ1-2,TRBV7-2,CASSPSWGQGAQGYTF
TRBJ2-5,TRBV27,CASSLGTSPLGGTQYF
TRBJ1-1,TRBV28,CASSPGGRDTEAFF
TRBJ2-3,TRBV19,CASSIRTGTKDTQYF
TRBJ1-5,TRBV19,CASRLQGNQPQHF
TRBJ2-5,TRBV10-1,CASSDYGDRALETQYF
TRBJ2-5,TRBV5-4,CASSLIGGPETQYF
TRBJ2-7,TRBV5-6,CASSLARADEQYF
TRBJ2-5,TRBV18,CASSPLGTPGETQYF
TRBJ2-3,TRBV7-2,CASSPRGGTTDTQYF
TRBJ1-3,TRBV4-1,CASSRPGGNTIYF
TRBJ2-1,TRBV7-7,CASSSGTSAYNEQFF
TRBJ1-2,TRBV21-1,CASTRERRGGYGYTF
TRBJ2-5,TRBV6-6,CASSSGGEQTQYF
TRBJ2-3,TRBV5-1,CASSVGLATDTQYF
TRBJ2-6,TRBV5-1,CASSLAGRGGLFGANVLTF
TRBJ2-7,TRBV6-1,CASRGQPYEQYF
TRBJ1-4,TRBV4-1,CASSYDRLTNEKLFF
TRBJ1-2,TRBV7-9,CASSPTEGNYGYTF
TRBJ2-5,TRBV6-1,CASRTVGGSETQYF
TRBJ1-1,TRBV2,CASSEGSGRGDTEAFF
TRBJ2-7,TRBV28,CASRETSGRHEQYF
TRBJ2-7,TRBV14,CASSLWQGAYEQYF
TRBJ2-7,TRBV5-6,CASSYGLAGYEQYF
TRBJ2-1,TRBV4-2,CASSQVGSGSFREQFF